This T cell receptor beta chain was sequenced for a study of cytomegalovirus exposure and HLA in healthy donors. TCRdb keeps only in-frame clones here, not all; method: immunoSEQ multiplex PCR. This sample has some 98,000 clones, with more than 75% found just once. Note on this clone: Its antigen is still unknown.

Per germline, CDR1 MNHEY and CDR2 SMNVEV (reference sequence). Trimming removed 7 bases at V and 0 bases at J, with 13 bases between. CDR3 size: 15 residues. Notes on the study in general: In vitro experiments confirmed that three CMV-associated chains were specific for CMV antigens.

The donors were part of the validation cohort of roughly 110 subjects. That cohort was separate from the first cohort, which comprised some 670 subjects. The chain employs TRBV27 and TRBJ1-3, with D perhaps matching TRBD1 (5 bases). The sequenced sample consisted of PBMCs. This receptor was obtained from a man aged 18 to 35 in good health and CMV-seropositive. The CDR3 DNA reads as TGTGCCAGCAAACCACAGGATGACTCTGGAAACACCATATATTTT. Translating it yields CASKPQDDSGNTIYF.